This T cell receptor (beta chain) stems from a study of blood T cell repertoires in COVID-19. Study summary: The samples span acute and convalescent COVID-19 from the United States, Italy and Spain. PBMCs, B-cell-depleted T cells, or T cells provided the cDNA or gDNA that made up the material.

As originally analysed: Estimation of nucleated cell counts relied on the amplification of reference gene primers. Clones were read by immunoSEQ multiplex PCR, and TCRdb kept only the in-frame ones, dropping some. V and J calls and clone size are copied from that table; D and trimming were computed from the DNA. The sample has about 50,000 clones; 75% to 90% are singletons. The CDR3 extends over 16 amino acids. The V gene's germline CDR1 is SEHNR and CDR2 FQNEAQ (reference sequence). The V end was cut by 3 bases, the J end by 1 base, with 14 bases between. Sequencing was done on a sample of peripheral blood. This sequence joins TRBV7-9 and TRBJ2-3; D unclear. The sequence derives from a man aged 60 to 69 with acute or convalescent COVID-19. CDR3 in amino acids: CASSFQTGLGTDTQYF. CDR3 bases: TGTGCCAGCAGCTTCCAAACGGGTCTCGGCACAGATACGCAGTATTTT.